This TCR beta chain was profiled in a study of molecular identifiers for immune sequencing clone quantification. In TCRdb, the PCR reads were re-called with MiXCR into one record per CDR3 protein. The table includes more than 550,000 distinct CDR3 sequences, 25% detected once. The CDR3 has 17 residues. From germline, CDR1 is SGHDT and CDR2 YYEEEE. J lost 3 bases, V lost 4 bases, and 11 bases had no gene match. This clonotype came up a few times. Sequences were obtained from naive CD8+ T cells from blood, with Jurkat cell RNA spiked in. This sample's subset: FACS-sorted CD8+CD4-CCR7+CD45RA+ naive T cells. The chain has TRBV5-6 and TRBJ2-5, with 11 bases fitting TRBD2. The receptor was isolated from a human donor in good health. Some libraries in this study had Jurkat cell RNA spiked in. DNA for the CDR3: TGTGCCAGCAGCCGGGGGGCTAGCGGGGGGTATGAAGAGACCCAGTACTTC. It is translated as CASSRGASGGYEETQYF. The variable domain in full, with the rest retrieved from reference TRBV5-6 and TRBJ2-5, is DAGVTQSPTHLIKTRGQQVTLRCSPKSGHDTVSWYQQALGQGPQFIFQYYEEEERQRGNFPDRFSGHQFPNYSSELNVNALLLGDSALYLCASSRGASGGYEETQYFGPGTRLLVL.